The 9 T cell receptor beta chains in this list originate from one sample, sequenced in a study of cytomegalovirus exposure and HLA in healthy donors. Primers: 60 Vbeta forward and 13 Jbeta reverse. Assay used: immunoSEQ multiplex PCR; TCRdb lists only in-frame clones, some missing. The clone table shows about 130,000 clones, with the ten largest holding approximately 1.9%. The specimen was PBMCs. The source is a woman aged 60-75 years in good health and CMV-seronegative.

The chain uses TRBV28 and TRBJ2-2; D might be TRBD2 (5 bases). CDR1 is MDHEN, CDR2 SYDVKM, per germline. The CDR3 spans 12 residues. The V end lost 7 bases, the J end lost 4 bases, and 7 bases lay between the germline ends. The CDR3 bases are TGTGCCAGCATCGGGATCACCGGGGAGCTGTTTTTT. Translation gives CASIGITGELFF.

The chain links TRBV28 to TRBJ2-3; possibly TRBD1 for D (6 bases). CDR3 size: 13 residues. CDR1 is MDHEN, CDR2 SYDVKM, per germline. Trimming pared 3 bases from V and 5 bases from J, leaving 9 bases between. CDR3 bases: TGTGCCAGCAGTTTGGGGGCTTTAGATACGCAGTATTTT. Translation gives CASSLGALDTQYF. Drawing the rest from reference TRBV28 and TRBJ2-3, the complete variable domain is DVKVTQSSRYLVKRTGEKVFLECVQDMDHENMFWYRQDPGLGLRLIYFSYDVKMKEKGDIPEGYSVSREKKERFSLILESASTNQTSMYLCASSLGALDTQYFGPGTRLTVL.

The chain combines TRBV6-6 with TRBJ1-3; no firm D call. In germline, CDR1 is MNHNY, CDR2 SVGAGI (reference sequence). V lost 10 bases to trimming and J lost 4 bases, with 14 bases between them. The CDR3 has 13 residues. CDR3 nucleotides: TGTGCCACCAACACGTCCCCCGGAAACACCATATATTTT. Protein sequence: CATNTSPGNTIYF.

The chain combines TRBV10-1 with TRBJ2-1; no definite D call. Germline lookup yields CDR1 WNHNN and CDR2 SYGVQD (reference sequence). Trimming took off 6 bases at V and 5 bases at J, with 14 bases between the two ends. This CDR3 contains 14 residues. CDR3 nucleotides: TGCGCCAGCAGCTCTTCCGTTGGGCACAATGAGCAGTTCTTC. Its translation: CASSSSVGHNEQFF.

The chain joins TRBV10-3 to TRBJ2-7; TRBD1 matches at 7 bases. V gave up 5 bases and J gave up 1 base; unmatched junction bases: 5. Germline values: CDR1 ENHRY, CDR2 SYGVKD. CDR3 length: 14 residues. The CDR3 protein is CAISSSTGSYEQYF. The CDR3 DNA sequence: TGTGCCATCAGTTCCTCGACAGGGTCCTACGAGCAGTACTTC.

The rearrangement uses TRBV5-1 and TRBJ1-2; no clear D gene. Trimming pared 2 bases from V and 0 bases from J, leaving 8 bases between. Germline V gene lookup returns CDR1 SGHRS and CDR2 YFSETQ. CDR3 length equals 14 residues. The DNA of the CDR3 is TGCGCCAGCAGCTTTGCAAGCACTAACTATGGCTACACCTTC. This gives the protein CASSFASTNYGYTF.

CDR3 DNA sequence: TGTGCCAGCAGTAAACAGGGGAACACTGAAGCTTTCTTT. Encoded protein: CASSKQGNTEAFF. The chain combines TRBV2 with TRBJ1-1, with TRBD1 as a possible D gene (6 bases). Germline V lookup: CDR1 SNHLY, CDR2 FYNNEI. CDR3 size: 13 residues. Trimming cost V 5 bases and J 1 base, with 8 bases left between them.

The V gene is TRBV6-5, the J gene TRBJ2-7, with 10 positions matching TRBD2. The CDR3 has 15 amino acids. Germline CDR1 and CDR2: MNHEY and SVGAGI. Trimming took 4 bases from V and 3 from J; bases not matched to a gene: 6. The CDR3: CASSSKLAGLYEQYF. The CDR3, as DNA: TGTGCCAGCAGTTCGAAACTAGCGGGGCTCTACGAGCAGTACTTC.

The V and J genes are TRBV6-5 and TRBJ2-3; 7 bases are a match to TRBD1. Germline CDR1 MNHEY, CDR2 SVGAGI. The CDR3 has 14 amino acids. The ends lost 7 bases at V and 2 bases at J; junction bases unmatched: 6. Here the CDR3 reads CASTRDRFTDTQYF. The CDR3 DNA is TGTGCCAGCACCCGGGACAGATTCACAGATACGCAGTATTTT.